These T cell receptor beta chains were read from a single sample in a study of shared clonotypes between healthy human individuals. The protocol was immunoSEQ multiplex PCR, while the TCRdb copy is restricted to in-frame clones and leaves out a portion. This sample yields approximately 100,000 clones, of which approximately 70% are seen a single time; 24% belongs to the top ten. Sequenced: memory CD8+ T cells sorted from blood. These receptors all come from a woman in her 30s in good health. CDR3s include the opening cysteine and the closing phenylalanine or tryptophan. The D gene is left open where the match is weak. A row's size may be missing; if present it is once, few, many or a size class.

d_gene: NA
j_gene: TRBJ2-1
v_gene: TRBV6-4
abundance: few
CDR3nt: TGTGCCAGCAGTGACGGACTCCACAATGAGCAGTTCTTC
CDR3aa: CASSDGLHNEQFF

d_gene: TRBD1
j_gene: TRBJ2-5
v_gene: TRBV9
abundance: NA
CDR3nt: TGTGCCAGCAGCGTGAGGGGGACAGGAACCTACCAAGAGACCCAGTACTTC
CDR3aa: CASSVRGTGTYQETQYF

d_gene: NA
j_gene: TRBJ2-3
v_gene: TRBV5-4
abundance: NA
CDR3nt: TGTGCCAGCAGCTTGGCCGGTAGCACGGCGCAGTATTTT
CDR3aa: CASSLAGSTAQYF

d_gene: NA
j_gene: TRBJ1-5
v_gene: TRBV7-9
abundance: NA
CDR3nt: TGTGCCAGCAGTCAGGTATATAGCAATCAGCCCCAGCATTTT
CDR3aa: CASSQVYSNQPQHF

d_gene: NA
j_gene: TRBJ2-7
v_gene: TRBV5-4
abundance: NA
CDR3nt: TGTGCCAGCAGCTTGGCTAGCTCCTACGAGCAGTACTTC
CDR3aa: CASSLASSYEQYF

d_gene: TRBD2
j_gene: TRBJ2-1
v_gene: TRBV27
abundance: NA
CDR3nt: TGTGCCAGCGGACTACTAGCGCCGGGGGTTGAGCAGTTCTTC
CDR3aa: CASGLLAPGVEQFF

d_gene: NA
j_gene: TRBJ1-6
v_gene: TRBV11-2
abundance: NA
CDR3nt: TGTGCCAGCACCGAGCGGGAAGCCAATTCACCCCTCCACTTT
CDR3aa: CASTEREANSPLHF

d_gene: TRBD2
j_gene: TRBJ2-7
v_gene: TRBV2
abundance: NA
CDR3nt: TGTGCCAGCAGGGGACTAGCGGCTTCCTACGAGCAGTACTTC
CDR3aa: CASRGLAASYEQYF

d_gene: TRBD2
j_gene: TRBJ2-2
v_gene: TRBV5-1
abundance: few
CDR3nt: TGCGCCAGCAGCTCCCTGACTAGCGGGAGAACCGGGGAGCTGTTTTTT
CDR3aa: CASSSLTSGRTGELFF

d_gene: TRBD2
j_gene: TRBJ2-7
v_gene: TRBV28
abundance: NA
CDR3nt: TGTGCCAGCAGTCCCTGGGGACTAGCGGGGCCCGTCTCCTACGAGCAGTACTTC
CDR3aa: CASSPWGLAGPVSYEQYF

d_gene: NA
j_gene: TRBJ2-7
v_gene: TRBV7-9
abundance: NA
CDR3nt: TGTGCCAGCAGCTTAGGCTCTTACGAGCAGTACTTC
CDR3aa: CASSLGSYEQYF

d_gene: NA
j_gene: TRBJ1-3
v_gene: TRBV4-1
abundance: NA
CDR3nt: TGCGCCAGCAGCCAAGCGACGGGGAGTAGAAACACCATATATTTT
CDR3aa: CASSQATGSRNTIYF

d_gene: NA
j_gene: TRBJ1-4
v_gene: TRBV6-1
abundance: NA
CDR3nt: TGTGCCAGCAGTGGTCAGGGACGAAATGAAAAACTGTTTTTT
CDR3aa: CASSGQGRNEKLFF

d_gene: NA
j_gene: TRBJ2-7
v_gene: TRBV5-6
abundance: NA
CDR3nt: TGTGCCAGCAGCTCGCAAAGATTAATGCTATACGAGCAGTACTTC
CDR3aa: CASSSQRLMLYEQYF

d_gene: NA
j_gene: TRBJ2-2
v_gene: TRBV5-1
abundance: few
CDR3nt: TGCGCCAGCAGCGCCAGCCCTTACACCGGGGAGCTGTTTTTT
CDR3aa: CASSASPYTGELFF

d_gene: NA
j_gene: TRBJ2-7
v_gene: TRBV5-6
abundance: NA
CDR3nt: TGTGCCAGCAGGCGTAGTTCCTCCTACGAGCAGTACTTC
CDR3aa: CASRRSSSYEQYF

d_gene: TRBD2
j_gene: TRBJ2-1
v_gene: TRBV14
abundance: NA
CDR3nt: TGTGCCAGCAGTCGATTCCTAGCGGGAGCTTACAATGAGCAGTTCTTC
CDR3aa: CASSRFLAGAYNEQFF

d_gene: NA
j_gene: TRBJ1-2
v_gene: TRBV7-9
abundance: NA
CDR3nt: TGTGCCAGCAGCGCCTTTTCAGGGACTGAGGGCTACACCTTC
CDR3aa: CASSAFSGTEGYTF

d_gene: NA
j_gene: TRBJ1-2
v_gene: TRBV4-1
abundance: NA
CDR3nt: TGCGCCAGCAGCCAAGCACCCCGGGGGGCCCATGGCTACACCTTC
CDR3aa: CASSQAPRGAHGYTF

d_gene: NA
j_gene: TRBJ2-5
v_gene: TRBV6-4
abundance: few
CDR3nt: TGTGCCAGCAGTGCGCAGCCGGCAGCCCAAGAGACCCAGTACTTC
CDR3aa: CASSAQPAAQETQYF

d_gene: NA
j_gene: TRBJ1-2
v_gene: TRBV6-5
abundance: once
CDR3nt: TGTGCCAGCAGTTACTCCCGCTTGGACTATGGCTACACCTTC
CDR3aa: CASSYSRLDYGYTF

d_gene: TRBD2
j_gene: TRBJ2-2
v_gene: TRBV10-1
abundance: once
CDR3nt: TGCGCCAGCAGCCAGGGACTATATAAAACCGGGGAGCTGTTTTTT
CDR3aa: CASSQGLYKTGELFF

d_gene: NA
j_gene: TRBJ2-3
v_gene: TRBV27
abundance: NA
CDR3nt: TGTGCCAGCAGTTTCACGATTAGCACAGATACGCAGTATTTT
CDR3aa: CASSFTISTDTQYF

d_gene: TRBD2
j_gene: TRBJ2-7
v_gene: TRBV9
abundance: NA
CDR3nt: TGTGCCAGCAGCGTAGGTAGCGGGCCTTCCTACGAGCAGTACTTC
CDR3aa: CASSVGSGPSYEQYF

d_gene: NA
j_gene: TRBJ1-5
v_gene: TRBV19
abundance: NA
CDR3nt: TGTGCCAGTAGTATAGCAGGGGAACCTTTTCAGCCCCAGCATTTT
CDR3aa: CASSIAGEPFQPQHF

d_gene: TRBD2
j_gene: TRBJ2-7
v_gene: TRBV28
abundance: few
CDR3nt: TGTGCCAGCAGCTCCAGAGATAGCGGGAGCTACGAGCAGTACTTC
CDR3aa: CASSSRDSGSYEQYF

d_gene: TRBD2
j_gene: TRBJ2-3
v_gene: TRBV10-1
abundance: NA
CDR3nt: TGCGCCAGAACTAGCGGGAGCCCATTATGGAGCACAGATACGCAGTATTTT
CDR3aa: CARTSGSPLWSTDTQYF

d_gene: NA
j_gene: TRBJ2-7
v_gene: TRBV19
abundance: NA
CDR3nt: TGTGCCAGTAGTTCCCGATCAGGGAACGAGCAGTACTTC
CDR3aa: CASSSRSGNEQYF

d_gene: NA
j_gene: TRBJ2-7
v_gene: TRBV28
abundance: NA
CDR3nt: TGTGCCAGCAGTTCGGGACTTTCCTTCGAGCAGTACTTC
CDR3aa: CASSSGLSFEQYF

d_gene: NA
j_gene: TRBJ2-2
v_gene: TRBV6-5
abundance: NA
CDR3nt: TGTGCCAGCACTGGGGCCTACACCGGGGAGCTGTTTTTT
CDR3aa: CASTGAYTGELFF

d_gene: NA
j_gene: TRBJ1-2
v_gene: TRBV5-1
abundance: NA
CDR3nt: TGCGCCAGCAGAGCGCGGGTCGGCAGCGAGATTCAGGATGGCTACACCTTC
CDR3aa: CASRARVGSEIQDGYTF

d_gene: NA
j_gene: TRBJ2-6
v_gene: TRBV27
abundance: NA
CDR3nt: TGTGCCAGCAGTTCCTTCGCTGGGGCCAACGTCCTGACTTTC
CDR3aa: CASSSFAGANVLTF

d_gene: NA
j_gene: TRBJ1-1
v_gene: TRBV28
abundance: NA
CDR3nt: TGTGCCAGCAGTAAAACAGCGAACACTGAAGCTTTCTTT
CDR3aa: CASSKTANTEAFF

d_gene: TRBD1
j_gene: TRBJ2-4
v_gene: TRBV9
abundance: NA
CDR3nt: TGTGCCAGCAGCGTAGGCGCAGCGACAGGGGAAGTAGACATTCAGTACTTC
CDR3aa: CASSVGAATGEVDIQYF

d_gene: NA
j_gene: TRBJ1-1
v_gene: TRBV4-1
abundance: NA
CDR3nt: TGCGCCAGCAGCCAAACGGACTCGGAGGGCACTGAAGCTTTCTTT
CDR3aa: CASSQTDSEGTEAFF

d_gene: NA
j_gene: TRBJ2-5
v_gene: TRBV5-1
abundance: once
CDR3nt: TGCGCCAGCAGCTTTACAGGGATACTAAGAGAGACCCAGTACTTC
CDR3aa: CASSFTGILRETQYF

d_gene: NA
j_gene: TRBJ2-7
v_gene: TRBV25-1
abundance: NA
CDR3nt: TGTGCCAGCAGTGCTGGAAGCTCCTACGAGCAGTACTTC
CDR3aa: CASSAGSSYEQYF

d_gene: TRBD2
j_gene: TRBJ2-7
v_gene: TRBV5-5
abundance: once
CDR3nt: TGTGCCAGCAGCTTACCCGCCCCCGGGACTAGCGGTTACGAGCAGTACTTC
CDR3aa: CASSLPAPGTSGYEQYF

d_gene: NA
j_gene: TRBJ2-7
v_gene: TRBV7-9
abundance: NA
CDR3nt: TGTGCCAGCAGCCCACCCGCAGAGAGGGAGCAGTACTTC
CDR3aa: CASSPPAEREQYF